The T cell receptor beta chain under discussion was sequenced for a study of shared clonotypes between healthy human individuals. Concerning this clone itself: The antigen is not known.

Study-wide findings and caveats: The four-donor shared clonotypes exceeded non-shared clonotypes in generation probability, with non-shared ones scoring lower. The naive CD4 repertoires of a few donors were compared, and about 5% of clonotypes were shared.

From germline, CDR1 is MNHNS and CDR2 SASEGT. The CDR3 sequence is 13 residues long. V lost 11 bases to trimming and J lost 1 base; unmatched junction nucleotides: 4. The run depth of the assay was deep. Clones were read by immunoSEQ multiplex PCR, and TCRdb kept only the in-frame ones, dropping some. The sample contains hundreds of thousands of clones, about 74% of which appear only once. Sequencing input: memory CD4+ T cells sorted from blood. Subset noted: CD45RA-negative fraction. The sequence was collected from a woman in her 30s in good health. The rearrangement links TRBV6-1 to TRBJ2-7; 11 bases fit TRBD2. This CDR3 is CASTSGDSYEQYF. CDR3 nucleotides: TGTGCCTCGACTAGCGGGGATTCCTACGAGCAGTACTTC.